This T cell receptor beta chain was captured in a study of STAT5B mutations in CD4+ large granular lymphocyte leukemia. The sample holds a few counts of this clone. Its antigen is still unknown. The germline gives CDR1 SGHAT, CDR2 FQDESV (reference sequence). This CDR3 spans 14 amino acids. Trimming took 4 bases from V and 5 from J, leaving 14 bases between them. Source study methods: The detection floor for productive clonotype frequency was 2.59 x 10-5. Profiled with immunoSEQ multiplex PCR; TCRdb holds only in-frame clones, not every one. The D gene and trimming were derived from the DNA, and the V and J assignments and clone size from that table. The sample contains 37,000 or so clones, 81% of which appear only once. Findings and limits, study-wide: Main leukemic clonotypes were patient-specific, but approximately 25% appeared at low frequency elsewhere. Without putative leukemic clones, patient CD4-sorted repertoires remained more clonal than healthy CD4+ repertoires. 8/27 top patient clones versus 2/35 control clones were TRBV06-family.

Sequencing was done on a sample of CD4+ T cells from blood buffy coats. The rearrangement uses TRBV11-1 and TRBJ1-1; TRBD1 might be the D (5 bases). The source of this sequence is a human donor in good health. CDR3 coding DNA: TGTGCCAGCAGCTCTCAGGGAGCGGGGACTGAAGCTTTCTTT. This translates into CASSSQGAGTEAFF.